The rows below give T cell receptor beta chains drawn from one sample of a study of blood T cell repertoires in COVID-19. Sequencing used immunoSEQ multiplex PCR; TCRdb keeps in-frame clones, though not all of them. The repertoire holds some 260,000 clones, with around nine tenths as singletons. Sequenced sample: peripheral blood. The receptors originated from a woman aged 35 to 49 who had recovered from COVID-19. The CDR3 runs from the conserved cysteine through the conserved F or W. Each record gives: CDR3 length, clone size, J gene, D gene, V gene, CDR3 protein, CDR3 DNA. D genes are given only for firm matches. Not all rows give a size; the values are once, few, many and, for expanded clones, a class.

14 . TRBJ2-7 TRBD1 TRBV27 CASSFGTESYEQYF TGTGCCAGCAGTTTCGGGACAGAGTCCTACGAGCAGTACTTC
12 . TRBJ2-1 . TRBV29-1 CSPVQVGGEQFF TGCAGCCCTGTGCAGGTCGGAGGTGAGCAGTTCTTC
18 . TRBJ2-3 TRBD2 TRBV29-1 CSGANGSGAQLWTDTQYF TGCAGCGGAGCTAATGGTAGCGGGGCCCAGCTCTGGACAGATACGCAGTATTTT
18 . TRBJ2-2 TRBD2 TRBV7-6 CASSLVGGGWRNTGELFF TGTGCCAGCAGCTTAGTCGGCGGGGGGTGGCGGAACACCGGGGAGCTGTTTTTT
13 . TRBJ2-5 . TRBV6-5 CASSVQGRETQYF TGTGCCAGCAGCGTACAGGGCAGGGAGACCCAGTACTTC
15 . TRBJ2-1 . TRBV18 CASSPRLVTYNEQFF TGTGCCAGCTCACCTCGACTAGTCACCTACAATGAGCAGTTCTTC
13 . TRBJ1-5 . TRBV2 CASKGVSNQPQHF TGTGCCAGCAAGGGGGTTAGCAATCAGCCCCAGCATTTT
18 . TRBJ2-4 TRBD2 TRBV10-1 CASRGTTSGNLAKNIQYF TGCGCCAGCAGAGGTACCACTAGCGGGAACTTAGCCAAAAACATTCAGTACTTC
17 . TRBJ2-2 TRBD2 TRBV28 CASSFHSGAPRTGELFF TGTGCCAGCAGTTTCCATAGCGGGGCCCCGAGGACCGGGGAGCTGTTTTTT
16 . TRBJ1-2 . TRBV7-3 CASRKQAVLANYGYTF TGTGCCAGCAGGAAGCAAGCCGTCTTAGCTAACTATGGCTACACCTTC
14 . TRBJ2-7 . TRBV11-2 CASSHQLNTVEQYF TGTGCCAGCAGCCATCAACTCAACACAGTCGAGCAGTACTTC
15 . TRBJ2-7 TRBD1 TRBV28 CASSFTGQGGDEQYF TGTGCCAGCAGTTTTACGGGACAGGGGGGAGACGAGCAGTACTTC
14 . TRBJ2-3 TRBD1 TRBV6-5 CASSLQGGTDTQYF TGTGCCAGCAGCCTACAGGGGGGCACAGATACGCAGTATTTT
14 . TRBJ1-2 . TRBV5-1 CASSAETGWDGYTF TGCGCCAGCAGCGCCGAGACAGGTTGGGATGGCTACACCTTC
17 few TRBJ2-1 TRBD1 TRBV5-6 CASSLAADRGLINEQFF TGTGCCAGCAGCTTAGCAGCGGACAGGGGGCTAATCAATGAGCAGTTCTTC
15 . TRBJ2-1 TRBD1 TRBV7-2 CASSLMGQLYNEQFF TGTGCCAGCAGCTTAATGGGACAGCTCTACAATGAGCAGTTCTTC
13 . TRBJ2-2 . TRBV19 CASNTPNTGELFF TGTGCCAGTAACACACCGAACACCGGGGAGCTGTTTTTT
12 . TRBJ2-7 TRBD2 TRBV25-1 CAADPSGTGQYF TGTGCCGCCGACCCAAGCGGGACGGGGCAGTACTTC
15 . TRBJ2-3 TRBD2 TRBV9 CASSVEGGRTDTQYF TGTGCCAGCAGCGTAGAAGGCGGGAGAACAGATACGCAGTATTTT
15 . TRBJ1-4 TRBD1 TRBV27 CASGGEQGTDEKLFF TGTGCCAGCGGAGGAGAACAGGGGACGGATGAAAAACTGTTTTTT
16 . TRBJ2-7 . TRBV19 CASSIVGGAGTYEQYF TGTGCCAGTAGTATAGTCGGGGGAGCAGGTACCTACGAGCAGTACTTC
16 . TRBJ2-5 . TRBV22-1 CPGSARPTDNQETQYF TGTCCTGGGAGCGCACGTCCGACAGACAACCAAGAGACCCAGTACTTC
13 . TRBJ2-1 . TRBV19 CASKEDSYNEQFF TGTGCCAGTAAAGAGGACTCCTACAATGAGCAGTTCTTC
16 . TRBJ1-2 . TRBV28 CASSLKKMGGNYGYTF TGTGCCAGCAGTTTAAAGAAAATGGGGGGTAACTATGGCTACACCTTC
16 once TRBJ2-2 . TRBV6-5 CASSYTGGGDTGELFF TGTGCCAGCAGTTACACAGGGGGAGGGGACACCGGGGAGCTGTTTTTT
12 . TRBJ1-2 TRBD1 TRBV29-1 CSVETGDDGYTF TGCAGCGTGGAGACAGGGGATGATGGCTACACCTTC
14 . TRBJ2-7 . TRBV5-1 CASSLGRVPYEQYF TGCGCCAGCAGCTTGGGCCGGGTTCCCTACGAGCAGTACTTC
16 few TRBJ2-7 TRBD2 TRBV4-2 CASSQGRTSGSYEQYF TGTGCCAGCAGCCAAGGTCGGACTAGCGGCTCATACGAGCAGTACTTC
16 . TRBJ2-5 TRBD2 TRBV18 CASSPPGRGDQETQYF TGTGCCAGCTCACCCCCGGGACGGGGGGACCAAGAGACCCAGTACTTC
15 . TRBJ2-2 . TRBV15 CATSRMQENTGELFF TGTGCCACCAGCAGGATGCAGGAGAACACCGGGGAGCTGTTTTTT
13 . TRBJ1-1 TRBD1 TRBV2 CASSGQGRTEAFF TGTGCCAGCAGCGGACAGGGGCGGACTGAAGCTTTCTTT
11 . TRBJ1-2 . TRBV5-6 CASSLTEGYTF TGTGCCAGCAGCTTGACAGAGGGCTACACCTTC
12 . TRBJ1-1 . TRBV2 CASTGEPTEAFF TGTGCCAGCACAGGGGAGCCCACTGAAGCTTTCTTT
16 . TRBJ1-6 TRBD1 TRBV4-2 CASNQGQGPYNSPLHF TGTGCCAGCAACCAGGGACAGGGACCCTATAATTCACCCCTCCACTTT
12 . TRBJ1-2 . TRBV19 CASSRPPHGYTF TGTGCCAGTAGTAGGCCCCCTCATGGCTACACCTTC
15 . TRBJ2-7 TRBD2 TRBV10-3 CAISYPTSGSYEQYF TGTGCCATCAGTTACCCCACTAGCGGGAGTTACGAGCAGTACTTC
16 . TRBJ2-3 . TRBV24-1 CATSDPGDTSTDTQYF TGTGCCACCAGTGACCCAGGGGACACCAGCACAGATACGCAGTATTTT
16 . TRBJ2-2 TRBD1 TRBV9 CASSARDRLVTGELFF TGTGCCAGCAGCGCCCGGGACAGATTAGTCACCGGGGAGCTGTTTTTT
13 few TRBJ2-2 . TRBV13 CASSLTDTGELFF TGTGCCAGCAGCTTAACAGACACCGGGGAGCTGTTTTTT
16 . TRBJ2-7 . TRBV7-2 CASSLSPTAGSYEQYF TGTGCCAGCAGCTTATCCCCCACAGCCGGATCCTACGAGCAGTACTTC
13 . TRBJ2-3 . TRBV4-3 CASSRAGENTQYF TGCGCCAGCAGCCGCGCAGGGGAAAATACGCAGTATTTT
16 . TRBJ2-2 TRBD2 TRBV4-3 CASSHLGLAGTGELFF TGCGCCAGCAGCCACTTAGGACTAGCGGGCACCGGGGAGCTGTTTTTT
15 once TRBJ2-4 . TRBV30 CAWSGQVLAKNIQYF TGTGCCTGGAGTGGACAGGTCTTAGCCAAAAACATTCAGTACTTC